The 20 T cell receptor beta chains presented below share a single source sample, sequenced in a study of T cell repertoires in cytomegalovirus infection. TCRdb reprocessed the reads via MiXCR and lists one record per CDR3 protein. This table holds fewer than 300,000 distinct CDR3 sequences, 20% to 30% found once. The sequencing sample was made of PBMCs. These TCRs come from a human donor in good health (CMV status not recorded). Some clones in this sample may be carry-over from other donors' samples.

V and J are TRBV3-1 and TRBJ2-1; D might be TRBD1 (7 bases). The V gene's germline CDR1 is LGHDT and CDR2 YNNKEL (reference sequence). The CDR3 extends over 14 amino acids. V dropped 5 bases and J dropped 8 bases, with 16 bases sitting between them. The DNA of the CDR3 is TGTGCCAGCAGCATTTCAAGCAGGGGGGATGAGCAGTTCTTC. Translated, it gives CASSISSRGDEQFF.

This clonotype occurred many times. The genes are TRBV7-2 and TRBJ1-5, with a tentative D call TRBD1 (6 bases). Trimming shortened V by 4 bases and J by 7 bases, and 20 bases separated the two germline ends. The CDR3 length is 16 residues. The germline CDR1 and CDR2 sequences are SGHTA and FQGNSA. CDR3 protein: CASSSWGGIDRQPQHF. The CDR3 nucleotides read TGTGCCAGCAGCTCGTGGGGGGGAATCGACAGGCAGCCCCAGCATTTT. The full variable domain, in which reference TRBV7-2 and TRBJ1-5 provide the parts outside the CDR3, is GAGVSQSPSNKVTEKGKDVELRCDPISGHTALYWYRQSLGQGLEFLIYFQGNSAPDKSGLPSDRFSAERTGGSVSTLTIQRTQQEDSAVYLCASSSWGGIDRQPQHFGDGTRLSIL.

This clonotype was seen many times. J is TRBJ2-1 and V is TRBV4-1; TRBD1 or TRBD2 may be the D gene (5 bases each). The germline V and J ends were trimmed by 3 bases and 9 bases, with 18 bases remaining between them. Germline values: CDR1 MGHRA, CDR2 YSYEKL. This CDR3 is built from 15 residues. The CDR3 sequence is CASSQVGTVGREQFF. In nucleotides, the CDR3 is TGCGCCAGCAGCCAGGTTGGGACGGTTGGTCGTGAGCAGTTCTTC.

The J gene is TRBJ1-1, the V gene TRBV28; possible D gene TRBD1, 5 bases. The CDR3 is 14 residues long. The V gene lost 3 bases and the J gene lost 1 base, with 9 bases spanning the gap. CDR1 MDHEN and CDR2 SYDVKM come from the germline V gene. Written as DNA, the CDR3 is TGTGCCAGCAGTTTCCCCGGACAGAACACTGAAGCTTTCTTT. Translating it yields CASSFPGQNTEAFF.

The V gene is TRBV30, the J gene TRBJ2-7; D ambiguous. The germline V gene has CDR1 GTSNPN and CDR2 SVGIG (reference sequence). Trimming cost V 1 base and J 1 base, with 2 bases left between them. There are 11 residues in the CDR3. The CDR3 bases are TGTGCCTGGAGTGGGTCCTACGAGCAGTACTTC. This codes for CAWSGSYEQYF. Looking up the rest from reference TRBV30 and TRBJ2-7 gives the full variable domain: SQTIHQWPATLVQPVGSPLSLECTVEGTSNPNLYWYRQAAGRGLQLLFYSVGIGQISSEVPQNLSASRPQDRQFILSSKKLLLSDSGFYLCAWSGSYEQYFGPGTRLTVT.

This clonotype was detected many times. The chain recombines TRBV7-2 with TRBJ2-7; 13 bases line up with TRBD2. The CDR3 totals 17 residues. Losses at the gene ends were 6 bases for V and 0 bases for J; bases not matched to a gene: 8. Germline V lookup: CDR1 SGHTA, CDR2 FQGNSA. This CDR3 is CASRELAGGRSSYEQYF. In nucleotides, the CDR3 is TGTGCCAGCAGGGAACTAGCGGGAGGGAGGAGCTCCTACGAGCAGTACTTC.

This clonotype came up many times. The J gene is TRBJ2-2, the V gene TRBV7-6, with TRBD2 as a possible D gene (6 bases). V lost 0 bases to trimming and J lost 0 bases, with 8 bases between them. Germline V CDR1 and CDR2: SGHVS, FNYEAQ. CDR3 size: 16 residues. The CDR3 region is CASSLAAGANTGELFF. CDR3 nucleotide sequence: TGTGCCAGCAGCTTAGCAGCGGGCGCGAACACCGGGGAGCTGTTTTTT.

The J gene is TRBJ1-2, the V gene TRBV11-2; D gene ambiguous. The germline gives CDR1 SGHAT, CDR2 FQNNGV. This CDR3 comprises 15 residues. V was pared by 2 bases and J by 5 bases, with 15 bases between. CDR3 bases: TGTGCCAGCAGCTTATATCCGGAAATGCGATATGGCTACACCTTC. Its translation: CASSLYPEMRYGYTF.

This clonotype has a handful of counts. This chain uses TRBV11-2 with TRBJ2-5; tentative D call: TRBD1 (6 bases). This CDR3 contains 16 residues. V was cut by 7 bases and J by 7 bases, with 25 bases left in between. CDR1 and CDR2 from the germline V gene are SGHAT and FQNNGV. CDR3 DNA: TGTGCCAGCACCAAACGGAGAGACAGGCTGGGGCGGACCCAGTACTTC. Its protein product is CASTKRRDRLGRTQYF.

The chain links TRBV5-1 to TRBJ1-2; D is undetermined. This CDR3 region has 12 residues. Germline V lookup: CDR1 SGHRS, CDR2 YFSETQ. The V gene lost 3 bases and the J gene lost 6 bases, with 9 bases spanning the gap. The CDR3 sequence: CASSSQWDGYTF. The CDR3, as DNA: TGCGCCAGCAGCTCCCAGTGGGATGGCTACACCTTC. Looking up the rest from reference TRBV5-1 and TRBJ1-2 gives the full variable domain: KAGVTQTPRYLIKTRGQQVTLSCSPISGHRSVSWYQQTPGQGLQFLFEYFSETQRNKGNFPGRFSGRQFSNSRSEMNVSTLELGDSALYLCASSSQWDGYTFGSGTRLTVV.

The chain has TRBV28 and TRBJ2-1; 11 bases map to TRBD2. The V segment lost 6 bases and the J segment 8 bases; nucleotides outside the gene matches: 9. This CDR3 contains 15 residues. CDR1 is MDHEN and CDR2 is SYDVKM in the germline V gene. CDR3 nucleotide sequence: TGTGCCAGCAGCCCGTCACTAGCGGGAGTGGATGAGCAGTTCTTC. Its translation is CASSPSLAGVDEQFF.

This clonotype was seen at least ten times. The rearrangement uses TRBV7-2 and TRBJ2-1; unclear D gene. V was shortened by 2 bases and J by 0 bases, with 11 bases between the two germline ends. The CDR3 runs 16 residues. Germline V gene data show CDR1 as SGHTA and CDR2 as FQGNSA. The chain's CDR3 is CASSLNSPSSYNEQFF. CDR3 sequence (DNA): TGTGCCAGCAGCTTAAACAGCCCCAGCTCCTACAATGAGCAGTTCTTC.

In nucleotides, the CDR3 is TGTGCCAGCAGCCAGGGGACAGGGTATGGGACCCAGTACTTC. Residues: CASSQGTGYGTQYF. The chain couples TRBV12-3 or TRBV12-4 to TRBJ2-5, with 9 bases aligning to TRBD1. J was trimmed by 7 bases and V by 6 bases; bases with no gene match: 9. CDR3 length: 14 residues.

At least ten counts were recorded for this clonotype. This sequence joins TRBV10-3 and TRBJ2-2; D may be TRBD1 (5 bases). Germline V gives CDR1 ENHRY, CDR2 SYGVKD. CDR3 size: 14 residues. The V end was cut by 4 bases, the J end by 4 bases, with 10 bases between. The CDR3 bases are TGTGCCATCAGTGGGGGCAGGGCCACCGGGGAGCTGTTTTTT. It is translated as CAISGGRATGELFF.

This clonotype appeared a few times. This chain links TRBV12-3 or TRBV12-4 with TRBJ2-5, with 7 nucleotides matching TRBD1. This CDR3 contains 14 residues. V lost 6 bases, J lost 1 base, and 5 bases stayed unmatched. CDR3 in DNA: TGTGCCAGCAGGACAGGGACACTCCAAGAGACCCAGTACTTC. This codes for CASRTGTLQETQYF.

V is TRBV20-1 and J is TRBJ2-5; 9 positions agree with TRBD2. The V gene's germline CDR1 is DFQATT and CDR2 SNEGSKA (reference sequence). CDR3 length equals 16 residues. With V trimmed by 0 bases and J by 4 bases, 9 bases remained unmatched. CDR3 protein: CSARDLLAGVVETQYF. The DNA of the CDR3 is TGCAGTGCTAGAGATCTATTAGCGGGAGTGGTAGAGACCCAGTACTTC.

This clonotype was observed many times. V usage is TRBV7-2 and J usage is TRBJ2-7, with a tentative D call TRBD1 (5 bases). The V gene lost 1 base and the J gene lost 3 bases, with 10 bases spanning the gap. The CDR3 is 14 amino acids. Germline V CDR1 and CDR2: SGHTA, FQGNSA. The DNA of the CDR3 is TGTGCCAGCAGCTTAGTATCCAGGGACTACGAGCAGTACTTC. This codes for CASSLVSRDYEQYF.

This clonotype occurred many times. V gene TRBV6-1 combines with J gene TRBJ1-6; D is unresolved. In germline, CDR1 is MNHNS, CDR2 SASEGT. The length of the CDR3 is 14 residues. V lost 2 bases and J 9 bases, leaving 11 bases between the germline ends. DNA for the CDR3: TGTGCCAGCAGTGAAACGGCAGTAGGTTCACCCCTCCACTTT. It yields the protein CASSETAVGSPLHF.

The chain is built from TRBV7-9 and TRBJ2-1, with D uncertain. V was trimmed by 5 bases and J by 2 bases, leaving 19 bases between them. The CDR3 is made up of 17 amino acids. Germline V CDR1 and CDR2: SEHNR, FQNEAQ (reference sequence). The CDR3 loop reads CASSHSSWVSTYNEQFF. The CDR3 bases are TGTGCCAGCAGCCATTCGAGTTGGGTCTCGACCTACAATGAGCAGTTCTTC.

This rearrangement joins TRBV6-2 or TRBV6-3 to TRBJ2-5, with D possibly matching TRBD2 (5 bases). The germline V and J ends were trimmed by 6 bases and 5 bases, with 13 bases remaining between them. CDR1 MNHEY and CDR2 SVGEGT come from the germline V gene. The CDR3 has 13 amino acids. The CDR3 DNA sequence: TGTGCCAGCAGATCAAGCGGCGTGGAGACCCAGTACTTC. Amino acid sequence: CASRSSGVETQYF.